The TCR beta chain described here comes from a study of blood T cells in healthy people across ages. Primers used in a second PCR of about 6 to 11 cycles were a sample-barcoded 5' primer and a J-beta primer mix. MiXCR, run by TCRdb on the 5' RACE reads, gives a single entry per CDR3 protein. The sample comprises about 1.6 million distinct CDR3 sequences, 30% to 35% of which are singletons, and roughly 10% rests with the top ten. Germline V lookup: CDR1 MNHNS, CDR2 SASEGT. After removal of 4 bases from V and 6 bases from J, the junction contained 9 bases not matched to a gene. The CDR3 contains 16 residues. Total RNA extraction produced at least 5.5 micrograms (per sample) for the study.

The sequencing input was blood. This receptor was identified in a woman in her 30s in good health. The chain recombines TRBV6-1 with TRBJ1-5; 10 nucleotides line up with TRBD1. Written as DNA, the CDR3 is TGTGCCAGCAGTGCCCCCGGACAGGGGGTGAGTCAGCCCCAGCATTTT. Translated, it gives CASSAPGQGVSQPQHF.